What follows are 24 T cell receptor beta chains derived from one specimen sequenced in a study. Treg sorting used a CD4+CD25+CD127-/low gate. TCRdb passed the 5' RACE reads through MiXCR, listing each CDR3 protein once. The repertoire includes 50,000 to 65,000 distinct CDR3 sequences, less than 25% of them detected once, and 3.2% sits in the top ten. The specimen sequenced was tumor-infiltrating Tregs sorted from the breast tumor. These receptors all come from a female donor with breast cancer.

This clonotype was picked up many times. This rearrangement joins TRBV6-2 or TRBV6-3 to TRBJ1-1; D is undetermined. Per the germline V gene, CDR1 is MNHEY and CDR2 is SVGEGT. The CDR3 totals 13 residues. Deletions cut 5 bases from V and 7 bases from J, with 14 bases between. The CDR3 protein is CASSPSLGVEAFF. CDR3 DNA sequence: TGTGCCAGCAGTCCCTCCCTAGGAGTTGAAGCTTTCTTT.

This clonotype was counted at least ten times. The chain is built from TRBV5-1 and TRBJ1-1; tentatively, D is TRBD1 (5 bases). Germline V gene lookup returns CDR1 SGHRS and CDR2 YFSETQ. The V and J ends lost 2 bases and 5 bases respectively, with 13 bases between them. CDR3 length: 14 residues. The DNA of the CDR3 is TGCGCCAGCAGCTTACAGCGTTCAGGGACTGAAGCTTTCTTT. Protein sequence: CASSLQRSGTEAFF. Looking up the rest from reference TRBV5-1 and TRBJ1-1 gives the full variable domain: KAGVTQTPRYLIKTRGQQVTLSCSPISGHRSVSWYQQTPGQGLQFLFEYFSETQRNKGNFPGRFSGRQFSNSRSEMNVSTLELGDSALYLCASSLQRSGTEAFFGQGTRLTVV.

J is TRBJ2-1 and V is TRBV20-1; 9 bases agree with TRBD2. Per the germline V gene, CDR1 is DFQATT and CDR2 is SNEGSKA (reference sequence). The CDR3 has 17 amino acids. V gave up 6 bases and J gave up 5 bases; unmatched junction bases: 17. The CDR3 sequence: CSAPRGGRAYRNNEQFF. The CDR3, as DNA: TGCAGTGCCCCACGGGGCGGGAGGGCCTATCGGAACAATGAGCAGTTCTTC.

The table lists this clonotype with many counts. The chain is built from TRBV5-1 and TRBJ1-2, with TRBD1 matching over 9 bases. Per germline, CDR1 SGHRS and CDR2 YFSETQ. The CDR3 contains 15 residues. V lost 2 bases, J lost 6 bases, and 8 bases stayed unmatched. The CDR3 DNA reads TGCGCCAGCAGCTTCGGGACAGGGCCTCTTCATGGCTACACCTTC. As protein: CASSFGTGPLHGYTF.

This sequence joins TRBV7-3 and TRBJ2-1; TRBD2 aligns across 13 bases. Germline V lookup: CDR1 SGHTA, CDR2 FQGTGA. With V trimmed by 3 bases and J by 9 bases, 11 bases remained unmatched. This CDR3 is built from 17 residues. The DNA of the CDR3 is TGTGCCAGCAGCTTCTCCGGGACTAGCGGGATACCCGGTGAGCAGTTCTTC. Its protein product is CASSFSGTSGIPGEQFF.

This clonotype was picked up many times. V usage is TRBV4-1 and J usage is TRBJ2-4; D is unclear. The CDR3 runs 16 residues. Trimming stripped 2 bases from V and 2 bases from J, with 13 bases between. The V gene's germline CDR1 is MGHRA and CDR2 YSYEKL. The CDR3 loop is CASSQLNLLTKNIQYF. The CDR3, as DNA: TGCGCCAGCAGCCAACTGAACCTATTAACCAAAAACATTCAGTACTTC.

Only a few counts were recorded for this clonotype. The J gene is TRBJ1-6, the V gene TRBV2; maybe TRBD1 (5 bases). The germline CDR1 and CDR2 sequences are SNHLY and FYNNEI. The CDR3 is 15 residues long. The V gene lost 3 bases and the J gene lost 3 bases, with 9 bases spanning the gap. CDR3 nucleotides: TGTGCCAGCAGTGATCAGGGAATCTATAATTCACCCCTCCACTTT. Amino acids: CASSDQGIYNSPLHF.

This clonotype was seen repeatedly, ten times or more. The J gene is TRBJ2-2, the V gene TRBV5-1; D is unclear. The germline V and J ends were trimmed by 2 bases and 4 bases, with 9 bases remaining between them. Looked up from germline, CDR1 is SGHRS and CDR2 is YFSETQ. The CDR3 totals 14 residues. Written as DNA, the CDR3 is TGCGCCAGCAGCTTCACGGCAGCCACCGGGGAGCTGTTTTTT. Its translation is CASSFTAATGELFF.

The J gene is TRBJ1-2, the V gene TRBV29-1, with D unresolved. CDR1 and CDR2 (germline): SQVTM, ANQGSEA. This CDR3 spans 10 amino acids. Trimming removed 3 bases at V and 8 bases at J, with 7 bases between. CDR3 loop: CSVDVGGYTF. DNA of the CDR3: TGCAGCGTTGATGTGGGGGGCTACACCTTC.

This rearrangement joins TRBV12-3 or TRBV12-4 to TRBJ1-1; D remains unclear. The CDR3 totals 14 residues. The V gene lost 3 bases and the J gene lost 3 bases, with 11 bases spanning the gap. CDR3 DNA: TGTGCCAGCAGTTTGGGCCACGGGGACACTGAAGCTTTCTTT. Amino acid sequence: CASSLGHGDTEAFF.

CDR3 amino acids: CASSWRIGERNTQYF. The CDR3 DNA is TGTGCCAGCAGCTGGAGGATTGGGGAGCGGAATACGCAGTATTTT. The chain joins TRBV5-8 to TRBJ2-3; the D gene is possibly TRBD2 (5 bases). Trimming shortened V by 3 bases and J by 7 bases, and 18 bases separated the two germline ends. The CDR3 length is 15 residues. CDR1 and CDR2 (germline): SGHTS, YDEGEE.

This clonotype was detected only a few times. This rearrangement joins TRBV14 to TRBJ2-7; D may be TRBD2 (6 bases). The CDR3 length is 14 residues. The V gene lost 4 bases and the J gene lost 4 bases, with 14 bases spanning the gap. Germline V gene sequence: CDR1 SGHDN, CDR2 FVKESK. CDR3 nucleotide sequence: TGTGCCAGCAGCCCTTCACGACTAGGGTACGAGCAGTACTTC. It specifies CASSPSRLGYEQYF.

This clonotype was detected only a few times. V and J are TRBV4-2 and TRBJ2-1, with D unclear. The V end lost 0 bases, the J end lost 8 bases, and 17 bases lay between the germline ends. This CDR3 region has 16 residues. Per the germline V gene, CDR1 is LGHNA and CDR2 is YNFKEQ. CDR3 region: CASSQDLQGTGHEQFF. The CDR3 nucleotides are TGTGCCAGCAGCCAAGATCTACAAGGAACCGGCCATGAGCAGTTCTTC.

In its sample, this clonotype was seen a few times. The rearrangement links TRBV24-1 to TRBJ1-5; a possible D gene is TRBD1 (5 bases). The V gene lost 4 bases and the J gene lost 1 base, with 10 bases spanning the gap. This CDR3 is built from 15 residues. In germline, CDR1 is KGHDR, CDR2 SFDVKD. CDR3 in DNA: TGTGCCACCAGTGACTCGGCAGGGAGCAATCAGCCCCAGCATTTT. It translates to CATSDSAGSNQPQHF.

This clonotype occurred a few times. The chain has TRBV20-1 and TRBJ1-2; D is possibly TRBD1 (5 bases). Germline V CDR1 and CDR2: DFQATT, SNEGSKA (reference sequence). The CDR3 runs to 12 residues. Here the CDR3 DNA reads TGCACCCTCCCGGGACGCAACTATGGCTACACCTTC. As protein: CTLPGRNYGYTF.

This clonotype has at least ten counts. The chain employs TRBV10-3 and TRBJ2-1; D is undetermined. The V gene's germline CDR1 is ENHRY and CDR2 SYGVKD. The germline V and J ends were trimmed by 3 bases and 8 bases, with 14 bases remaining between them. The CDR3 length is 14 residues. The CDR3 sequence is CAISDRMVSYEQFF. In DNA, the CDR3 is TGTGCCATCAGTGACAGGATGGTTTCATATGAGCAGTTCTTC.

This clonotype was counted a single time. The genes are TRBV12-3 or TRBV12-4 and TRBJ2-7; D gene uncertain. This CDR3 has 13 residues. Trimming took off 3 bases at V and 4 bases at J, with 10 bases between the two ends. The CDR3 coding sequence is TGTGCCAGCAGTTTCCAGGTCGGGTACGAGCAGTACTTC. Its protein product is CASSFQVGYEQYF.

The J gene is TRBJ2-5, the V gene TRBV20-1; possibly TRBD2 for D (6 bases). The ends were cut back, 6 bases at V and 3 bases at J, with 20 bases in the middle. Germline loops: CDR1 DFQATT, CDR2 SNEGSKA (reference sequence). CDR3 length equals 15 residues. Here the CDR3 DNA reads TGCAGTGCAACAACCCCGGGGCGGGAAAAAGAGACCCAGTACTTC. This encodes CSATTPGREKETQYF.

This chain links TRBV5-1 with TRBJ2-7; a possible D gene is TRBD1 (5 bases). V was clipped by 4 bases and J by 0 bases, with 17 bases between them. Germline V gene sequence: CDR1 SGHRS, CDR2 YFSETQ. The CDR3 length is 16 residues. For the CDR3, the DNA is TGCGCCAGCAGCGTGTCTGTCCAGGGAAACTCCTACGAGCAGTACTTC. It specifies CASSVSVQGNSYEQYF.

The CDR3 DNA follows: TGTGCCAGCAGTTATGAGGGGCGAGATGAAAAACTGTTTTTT. This codes for CASSYEGRDEKLFF. This rearrangement joins TRBV6-6 to TRBJ1-4; weak D call: TRBD1 (5 bases). The length of the CDR3 is 14 residues. Trimming took off 3 bases at V and 6 bases at J, with 11 bases between the two ends. The germline gives CDR1 MNHNY, CDR2 SVGAGI (reference sequence).

The chain is built from TRBV4-1 and TRBJ1-1; D gene uncertain. The CDR3 runs to 14 residues. V dropped 4 bases and J dropped 1 base, with 10 bases sitting between them. Germline CDR1 and CDR2: MGHRA and YSYEKL. The CDR3: CASSPGLWNTEAFF. The CDR3 DNA follows: TGCGCCAGCAGCCCAGGACTATGGAACACTGAAGCTTTCTTT.

This clonotype was seen a handful of times. The chain employs TRBV5-6 and TRBJ2-7, with 7 bases aligning to TRBD1. The germline gives CDR1 SGHDT, CDR2 YYEEEE. This CDR3 comprises 16 residues. V lost 0 bases, J lost 2 bases, and 8 bases stayed unmatched. The CDR3 nucleotides are TGTGCCAGCAGCTTGGACAGGGGTACGGGAACCTACGAGCAGTACTTC. The encoded protein is CASSLDRGTGTYEQYF. Variable domain in full (rest from reference TRBV5-6 and TRBJ2-7): DAGVTQSPTHLIKTRGQQVTLRCSPKSGHDTVSWYQQALGQGPQFIFQYYEEEERQRGNFPDRFSGHQFPNYSSELNVNALLLGDSALYLCASSLDRGTGTYEQYFGPGTRLTVT.

This clonotype was found a few times. The gene calls are TRBV20-1 and TRBJ2-1; TRBD2 agrees at 10 bases. CDR1 DFQATT and CDR2 SNEGSKA come from the germline V gene (reference sequence). The CDR3 is 16 amino acids. The trim removed 0 bases at V and 4 bases at J, leaving 6 bases unmatched. This chain's CDR3 is CSARDLRTSGYNEQFF. CDR3 nucleotides: TGCAGTGCTAGAGATCTAAGGACTAGCGGTTACAATGAGCAGTTCTTC.

The table lists this clonotype with a count of one. CDR3 amino acids: CSARDPRHCNEQFF. In DNA form, the CDR3 reads TGCAGTGCTAGAGACCCCAGACACTGCAATGAGCAGTTCTTC. The V gene is TRBV20-1, the J gene TRBJ2-1; D not certain. From germline, CDR1 is DFQATT and CDR2 SNEGSKA (reference sequence). The V gene lost 0 bases and the J gene lost 6 bases, with 12 bases spanning the gap. The CDR3 length is 14 residues.